This T cell receptor beta chain was sequenced during a study of type 1 regulatory T cells. V dropped 2 bases and J dropped 4 bases, with 2 bases sitting between them. The germline gives CDR1 MDHEN, CDR2 SYDVKM. There are 11 residues in the CDR3. TCRdb itself ran the reads through MiXCR, one entry per CDR3 protein. The sample yields about 100,000 distinct CDR3 sequences, 25% to 40% seen once. Sample: CD4+ T cells, either the whole sample or a sorted fraction (not recorded which). This rearrangement joins TRBV28 to TRBJ1-1; D is ambiguous. The receptor was isolated from a human donor in good health. This CDR3 reads CASSLITEAFF. The CDR3 bases are TGTGCCAGCAGTTTAATCACTGAAGCTTTCTTT. The full variable domain, its missing parts supplied by reference TRBV28 and TRBJ1-1, is DVKVTQSSRYLVKRTGEKVFLECVQDMDHENMFWYRQDPGLGLRLIYFSYDVKMKEKGDIPEGYSVSREKKERFSLILESASTNQTSMYLCASSLITEAFFGQGTRLTVV.